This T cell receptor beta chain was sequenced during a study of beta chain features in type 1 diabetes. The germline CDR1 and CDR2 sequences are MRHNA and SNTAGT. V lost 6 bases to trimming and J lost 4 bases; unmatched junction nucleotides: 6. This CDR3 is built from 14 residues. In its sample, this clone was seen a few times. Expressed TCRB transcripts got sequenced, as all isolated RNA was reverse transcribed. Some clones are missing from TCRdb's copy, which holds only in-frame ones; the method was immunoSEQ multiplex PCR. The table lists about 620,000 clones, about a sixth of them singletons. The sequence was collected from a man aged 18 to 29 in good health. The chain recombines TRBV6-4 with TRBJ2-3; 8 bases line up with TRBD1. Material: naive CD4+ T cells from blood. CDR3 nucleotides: TGTGCCAGCAGGAGGACAGGGTCGGCAGATACGCAGTATTTT. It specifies CASRRTGSADTQYF.